One and the same sample provided the 13 T cell receptor beta chains below, sequenced in a study of vaccination and CD4 T cells after COVID-19. Oncomine TCR Beta short-read sequencing was applied to DNA from cultured CD4+ T cells. A single record per CDR3 protein comes from TCRdb applying MiXCR to the PCR reads. The sample yields about 13,000 distinct CDR3 sequences, roughly 74% seen once. Regarding treatment: approximately 9-day PBMC culture with coronavirus spike peptide pools or control peptides (ViraFEST assay). These receptors are not linked to any known antigen. The material sequenced was CD4+ T cells from blood, cultured in vitro. These receptors originate from a human donor who had recovered from COVID-19.

The V and J genes are TRBV20-1 and TRBJ1-2; D may be TRBD1 (5 bases). The V end was cut by 5 bases, the J end by 7 bases, with 23 bases between. Germline CDR1 DFQATT, CDR2 SNEGSKA (reference sequence). The CDR3 spans 15 residues. CDR3 DNA sequence: TGCAGTGCTCTAACCGGGACCCAAGAGAGAGGTGGCTACACCTTC. Translating it yields CSALTGTQERGGYTF.

Only a few counts were recorded for this clonotype. V and J are TRBV2 and TRBJ1-5, with D hard to call. Germline loops: CDR1 SNHLY, CDR2 FYNNEI. The CDR3 has 12 amino acids. The V end lost 6 bases, the J end lost 9 bases, and 12 bases lay between the germline ends. The CDR3 DNA sequence: TGTGCCAGCAGGACGGCGGCTTCGCCCCAGCATTTT. It is translated as CASRTAASPQHF.

The chain employs TRBV19 and TRBJ1-5; D may be TRBD1 (6 bases). Trimming removed 6 bases from V and 4 bases from J, with 7 bases in between. The germline CDR1 and CDR2 sequences are LNHDA and SQIVND (reference sequence). The CDR3 runs to 12 residues. CDR3 protein: CASRQGNQPQHF. The CDR3 region has the DNA TGTGCCAGTAGACAGGGTAATCAGCCCCAGCATTTT.

The chain has TRBV27 and TRBJ2-7; 10 nucleotides agree with TRBD2. CDR3 length: 13 amino acids. V dropped 5 bases and J dropped 6; count of bases not matched to a gene: 4. Germline V gives CDR1 MNHEY, CDR2 SMNVEV (reference sequence). DNA for the CDR3: TGTGCCAGCAGTATACTAGCGGGACCCGAGCAGTACTTC. Amino acids: CASSILAGPEQYF.

The chain links TRBV7-2 to TRBJ1-1; D remains ambiguous. The CDR3 has 11 residues. V gave up 0 bases and J gave up 11 bases, with 7 bases separating them. Germline V gene data show CDR1 as SGHTA and CDR2 as FQGNSA. The CDR3 sequence is CASSLANVAFF. The CDR3, as DNA: TGTGCCAGCAGCTTAGCAAACGTGGCTTTCTTT.

This rearrangement joins TRBV20-1 to TRBJ2-5, with a possible D match to TRBD1 (7 bases). V was trimmed by 1 base and J by 4 bases, leaving 16 bases between them. Per germline, CDR1 DFQATT and CDR2 SNEGSKA (reference sequence). The CDR3 extends over 15 amino acids. In nucleotides, the CDR3 is TGCAGTGCTAGAGCCCTTCAGGGGGGCGGAGAGACCCAGTACTTC. Its protein product is CSARALQGGGETQYF.

Only one count was recorded for this clonotype. The chain joins TRBV7-2 to TRBJ1-1; D unclear. Germline CDR1 SGHTA, CDR2 FQGNSA. The CDR3 is 13 residues long. Trimming cost V 4 bases and J 0 bases, with 6 bases left between them. CDR3 loop: CASSYAVNTEAFF. The CDR3 DNA sequence: TGTGCCAGCAGCTATGCCGTGAACACTGAAGCTTTCTTT.

The V call is TRBV6-1, the J call TRBJ2-2; tentatively, D is TRBD1 (5 bases). Trimming took 10 bases from V and 0 from J, leaving 21 bases between them. Germline V CDR1 and CDR2: MNHNS, SASEGT. The CDR3 spans 17 residues. This chain's CDR3 is CAIRRDRGLANTGELFF. The DNA of the CDR3 is TGTGCCATCAGGCGAGATAGGGGCCTAGCGAACACCGGGGAGCTGTTTTTT.

The chain joins TRBV28 to TRBJ1-5; D is perhaps TRBD1 (5 bases). Germline V gene sequence: CDR1 MDHEN, CDR2 SYDVKM. This CDR3 comprises 15 residues. Between the trimmed V and J ends, which lost 4 bases and 7 bases, there was a span of 17 bases. Written as DNA, the CDR3 is TGTGCCAGCAGTTCGCCCCGACAGCCGAGGCAGCCCCAGCATTTT. Its translation: CASSSPRQPRQPQHF.

The V call is TRBV7-6, the J call TRBJ2-3; possibly TRBD1 or TRBD2 for D (5 bases each). V lost 3 bases, J lost 3 bases, and 10 bases lay in between. This CDR3 is 14 amino acids long. Germline CDR1 reads SGHVS; CDR2 reads FNYEAQ. CDR3 DNA: TGTGCCAGCAGCTTCCGGGGCCGAACAGATACGCAGTATTTT. Translating it yields CASSFRGRTDTQYF.

This clonotype was observed once. This chain links TRBV7-2 with TRBJ1-5, with D perhaps matching TRBD1 (6 bases). Germline V gene sequence: CDR1 SGHTA, CDR2 FQGNSA. The CDR3 has 14 residues. Deletions cut 6 bases from V and 2 bases from J, with 11 bases between. CDR3 loop: CASSLAGGNQPQHF. The CDR3 DNA follows: TGTGCCAGCAGTCTTGCAGGGGGCAATCAGCCCCAGCATTTT.

The gene calls are TRBV2 and TRBJ1-5, with D possibly being TRBD1 (6 bases). This CDR3 is 15 amino acids long. Germline assignment: CDR1 SNHLY and CDR2 FYNNEI. V was clipped by 6 bases and J by 2 bases, with 14 bases between them. The CDR3 nucleotides are TGTGCCAGCAGATCCAGGGGAATCGGCAATCAGCCCCAGCATTTT. Residues: CASRSRGIGNQPQHF. Full variable domain (missing parts from reference TRBV2 and TRBJ1-5): EPEVTQTPSHQVTQMGQEVILRCVPISNHLYFYWYRQILGQKVEFLVSFYNNEISEKSEIFDDQFSVERPDGSNFTLKIRSTKLEDSAMYFCASRSRGIGNQPQHFGDGTRLSIL.

This clonotype has only a few counts. The chain is built from TRBV20-1 and TRBJ1-5; D is unresolved. The germline V gene encodes CDR1 DFQATT and CDR2 SNEGSKA (reference sequence). V dropped 1 base and J dropped 2 bases, with 9 bases sitting between them. This CDR3 spans 14 amino acids. This CDR3 is CSARVRRRNQPQHF. DNA for the CDR3: TGCAGTGCTAGAGTCAGGAGGCGCAATCAGCCCCAGCATTTT.